Each of the 11 T cell receptor beta chains below was sequenced from the same sample in a study of CD8+CD57+ T cells in acquired aplastic anemia. TCR beta VDJ and CDR3 were profiled, and genomic DNA was the template. One entry per CDR3 protein results from TCRdb running MiXCR on the reads. The sample carries 220,000 or so distinct CDR3 sequences, less than 75% recorded once. Sequencing was done on patients that had shown CD8+CD57+ cell expansion by flow cytometry. The sequenced material came from sorted CD4+, CD8+, or CD8+CD57+ T cells (not recorded which) from PBMCs. All receptors come from a human donor with aplastic anemia.

This chain joins TRBV19 and TRBJ2-7; weak D call: TRBD1 (6 bases). This CDR3 is built from 15 residues. CDR1 and CDR2 from the germline V gene are LNHDA and SQIVND (reference sequence). The V gene lost 1 base and the J gene lost 2 bases, with 12 bases spanning the gap. CDR3 protein: CASSIGTVRPYEQYF. As DNA, the CDR3 is TGTGCCAGTAGTATAGGGACAGTACGCCCCTACGAGCAGTACTTC.

This clonotype was seen a handful of times. The chain links TRBV2 to TRBJ2-5; D may match TRBD1 or TRBD2 (7 bases each). The length of the CDR3 is 15 residues. V gave up 4 bases and J gave up 5 bases, with 17 bases separating them. The germline gives CDR1 SNHLY, CDR2 FYNNEI. The CDR3 spells CASSASTGRGETQYF. The DNA of the CDR3 is TGTGCCAGCAGTGCTTCGACAGGGAGGGGGGAGACCCAGTACTTC.

This clonotype was seen a few times. A junction end diverges from the germline sequence, so it may reflect a read error. The rearrangement links TRBV20-1 to TRBJ1-4, with a possible D match to TRBD1 (5 bases). The CDR3 totals 12 residues. Germline CDR1 DFQATT, CDR2 SNEGSKA (reference sequence). The CDR3 coding sequence is TGCAGTGCTAGAGATGGTGCAGAGGGCAGGGCTTTT. Translation: CSARDGAEGRAF.

In nucleotides, the CDR3 is TGTGCCAGCCGACGAAATACCGGGACAGGAACCGGGGAGCTGTTTTTT. Its translation: CASRRNTGTGTGELFF. The chain uses TRBV12-3 or TRBV12-4 and TRBJ2-2, with 8 bases fitting TRBD1. V was clipped by 8 bases and J by 5 bases; unmatched bases: 13. This CDR3 region has 16 residues.

This clonotype came up many times. V is TRBV5-6 and J is TRBJ2-7; perhaps TRBD1 as D (5 bases). This CDR3 comprises 14 residues. Germline V gene sequence: CDR1 SGHDT, CDR2 YYEEEE. V was cut by 3 bases and J by 6 bases, with 16 bases left in between. The CDR3 reads CASSYQGRVLEQYF. The DNA for the CDR3 is TGTGCCAGCAGCTACCAGGGAAGGGTGCTCGAGCAGTACTTC.

This clonotype was seen many times. The J gene is TRBJ2-5, the V gene TRBV6-4, with D possibly being TRBD2 (6 bases). CDR1 MRHNA and CDR2 SNTAGT come from the germline V gene. The germline V and J ends were trimmed by 4 bases and 2 bases, with 14 bases remaining between them. There are 15 residues in the CDR3. Here the CDR3 reads CASSAPRRGQETQYF. CDR3 DNA sequence: TGTGCCAGCAGTGCTCCGAGACGGGGGCAAGAGACCCAGTACTTC.

V usage is TRBV7-9 and J usage is TRBJ2-5, with 9 bases that match TRBD1. This CDR3 contains 14 residues. Unmatched junction bases numbered 7, after V lost 7 bases and J lost 4 bases. In germline, CDR1 is SEHNR, CDR2 FQNEAQ (reference sequence). The CDR3 nucleotides read TGTGCCAGCAACCCGACAGGGGGGCTAGAGACCCAGTACTTC. It translates to CASNPTGGLETQYF.

The chain recombines TRBV30 with TRBJ1-2; TRBD1 aligns across 10 bases. Unmatched junction bases numbered 14, after V lost 5 bases and J lost 8 bases. This CDR3 contains 15 residues. Germline V gene lookup returns CDR1 GTSNPN and CDR2 SVGIG (reference sequence). CDR3 nucleotide sequence: TGTGCCTGGCCCGGGACAGGGGCTCCCTATGGCGGCTACACCTTC. Translating gives CAWPGTGAPYGGYTF.

The chain recombines TRBV7-6 with TRBJ2-3; 8 positions agree with TRBD1. CDR1 is SGHVS and CDR2 is FNYEAQ in the germline V gene. The CDR3 extends over 15 amino acids. Trimming at V came to 6 bases and at J to 0 bases, leaving 5 bases not matched to a gene. The CDR3 bases are TGTGCCAGCAGGCAGGGACAGGAGAGCACAGATACGCAGTATTTT. The encoded protein is CASRQGQESTDTQYF.

About this clonotype: Germline and junction disagree at one end, which may indicate a read error. The chain links TRBV20-1 to TRBJ2-1, with D uncertain. In germline, CDR1 is DFQATT, CDR2 SNEGSKA (reference sequence). The CDR3 spans 15 residues. This CDR3 is CSGLFLTDYGNEQLF. The CDR3 nucleotides are TGCAGTGGGCTGTTTCTGACCGATTATGGCAATGAGCAGCTCTTC.

V usage is TRBV5-1 and J usage is TRBJ2-7; D remains unclear. Germline assignment: CDR1 SGHRS and CDR2 YFSETQ. This CDR3 is 12 amino acids long. V lost 5 bases, J lost 3 bases, and 9 bases lay in between. The CDR3 sequence is CASSGNFYEQYF. CDR3 in DNA: TGCGCCAGCAGTGGTAACTTCTACGAGCAGTACTTC.